These 18 T cell receptor beta chains were all obtained from the same sample, sequenced in a study of blood T cell repertoires in COVID-19. TCRdb keeps only in-frame clones here, not all; method: immunoSEQ multiplex PCR. The sample lists 300,000 to 350,000 clones, roughly 90% seen once, with 4% to 5.5% in the top ten. The specimen sequenced was PBMCs or T cells enriched from blood (not recorded which). The receptors derive from a woman aged 18 to 35 with acute COVID-19.

The chain combines TRBV4-2 with TRBJ1-5; D call uncertain. V lost 2 bases and J 2 bases, leaving 10 bases between the germline ends. CDR1 LGHNA and CDR2 YNFKEQ come from the germline V gene. The CDR3 is 15 amino acids. CDR3 sequence (DNA): TGTGCCAGCAGCCAATCCCCGCAGGGCAATCAGCCCCAGCATTTT. It codes for CASSQSPQGNQPQHF.

V and J are TRBV15 and TRBJ1-2; D is unresolved. V lost 0 bases and J 6 bases, leaving 5 bases between the germline ends. The CDR3 extends over 12 amino acids. Germline lookup yields CDR1 LNHNV and CDR2 YYDKDF (reference sequence). The CDR3 DNA sequence: TGTGCCACCAGCAGAGACAGAAATGGCTACACCTTC. This translates into CATSRDRNGYTF.

This clone was seen more than once but under ten times. V and J are TRBV19 and TRBJ2-7, with TRBD1 identical over 9 bases. The germline V gene has CDR1 LNHDA and CDR2 SQIVND (reference sequence). The CDR3 contains 15 residues. V trimming: 3 bases; J trimming: 5 bases; junction bases outside the gene matches: 8. The CDR3 DNA sequence: TGTGCCAGTAGTATGGTGGGACAGGGCATCAACGAGCAGTACTTC. It codes for CASSMVGQGINEQYF.

The chain combines TRBV3-1 (or the pseudogene TRBV3-2) with TRBJ2-2, with TRBD1 as a possible D gene (6 bases). Per the germline V gene, CDR1 is LGHDT and CDR2 is YNNKEL (reference sequence). The V gene lost 3 bases and the J gene lost 3 bases, with 11 bases spanning the gap. This CDR3 comprises 15 residues. The CDR3 sequence: CASSQGRTDTGELFF. The CDR3 nucleotides read TGTGCCAGCAGCCAGGGTAGGACAGACACCGGGGAGCTGTTTTTT.

Regarding this clone: A read error may produce the germline difference seen at one junction end. The chain recombines TRBV7-7 with TRBJ2-2, with 13 bases that match TRBD2. Germline lookup yields CDR1 SSHAT and CDR2 FNYEAQ (reference sequence). This CDR3 is 15 amino acids long. The CDR3 DNA is TGTGCTAGCAGTCCCCGACTAGCGGGAGGCGGGGAGCTGTTTTTT. This encodes CASSPRLAGGGELFF.

The CDR3 sequence: CASSSGGNAINQPQHF. CDR3 in DNA: TGTGCCAGCAGTTCCGGGGGTAATGCAATCAACCAGCCCCAGCATTTT. The chain is built from TRBV28 and TRBJ1-5; D perhaps matches TRBD1 (5 bases). This CDR3 is built from 16 residues. V was cut by 4 bases and J by 7 bases, with 20 bases left in between. The germline gives CDR1 MDHEN, CDR2 SYDVKM.

V is TRBV28 and J is TRBJ1-2, with 8 bases aligning to TRBD1. J was trimmed by 8 bases and V by 5 bases; bases with no gene match: 10. Germline CDR1 and CDR2: MDHEN and SYDVKM. The CDR3 consists of 14 residues. CDR3 loop: CASSPFGTGLGYTF. The DNA of the CDR3 is TGTGCCAGCAGTCCATTCGGGACAGGCCTCGGCTACACCTTC.

The J gene is TRBJ2-3, the V gene TRBV7-9, with 9 bases fitting TRBD2. The CDR3 is 16 amino acids. Unmatched junction bases numbered 5, after V lost 3 bases and J lost 1 base. CDR1 is SEHNR and CDR2 is FQNEAQ in the germline V gene (reference sequence). CDR3 nucleotide sequence: TGTGCCAGCAGCTTGGGACTAGCTGACGGCACAGATACGCAGTATTTT. Encoded protein: CASSLGLADGTDTQYF.

The rearrangement uses TRBV28 and TRBJ1-3; D remains ambiguous. Germline V CDR1 and CDR2: MDHEN, SYDVKM. The CDR3 runs to 13 residues. Deletions cut 7 bases from V and 0 bases from J, with 7 bases between. The CDR3 DNA reads as TGTGCCAGCAATAAATCCTCTGGAAACACCATATATTTT. It translates to CASNKSSGNTIYF. Based on the CDR3 plus reference TRBV28 and TRBJ1-3, the full variable domain is DVKVTQSSRYLVKRTGEKVFLECVQDMDHENMFWYRQDPGLGLRLIYFSYDVKMKEKGDIPEGYSVSREKKERFSLILESASTNQTSMYLCASNKSSGNTIYFGEGSWLTVV.

This clone has just one count. The CDR3 DNA follows: TGCGCCAGCAGCCCGGGACTTTCAGGAACCGGGGAGCTGTTTTTT. As protein: CASSPGLSGTGELFF. V and J are TRBV5-1 and TRBJ2-2; TRBD2 might be the D (6 bases). V was shortened by 4 bases and J by 5 bases, with 15 bases between the two germline ends. The CDR3 contains 15 residues. Germline V gene sequence: CDR1 SGHRS, CDR2 YFSETQ.

The rearrangement joins TRBV7-3 to TRBJ2-1, with TRBD2 as a possible D gene (5 bases). The CDR3 has 16 residues. Trimming removed 1 base from V and 9 bases from J, with 19 bases in between. Looked up from germline, CDR1 is SGHTA and CDR2 is FQGTGA. The CDR3 here is CASSLNYPLGSGEQFF. Here the CDR3 DNA reads TGTGCCAGCAGCTTAAACTATCCTTTGGGAAGCGGTGAGCAGTTCTTC.

This clone was recorded only once. The chain combines TRBV14 with TRBJ1-5; 9 bases are a match to TRBD1. Germline CDR1 reads SGHDN; CDR2 reads FVKESK. J gave up 0 bases and V 3 bases, and 9 bases lay outside the gene matches. The CDR3 length is 18 residues. The chain's CDR3 is CASSQPPGTGHSNQPQHF. CDR3 coding DNA: TGTGCCAGCAGCCAGCCCCCTGGGACAGGGCATAGCAATCAGCCCCAGCATTTT.

The chain couples TRBV13 to TRBJ2-7; 7 bases line up with TRBD2. J was trimmed by 3 bases and V by 5 bases; bases with no gene match: 10. Germline CDR1 and CDR2: PRHDT and FYEKMQ (reference sequence). The CDR3 runs to 15 residues. CDR3 DNA sequence: TGTGCCAGCAGCCTCGGACTAGGCCCCGTCTACGAGCAGTACTTC. As protein: CASSLGLGPVYEQYF.

This chain joins TRBV9 and TRBJ1-3; D is unresolved. The germline V and J ends were trimmed by 3 bases and 4 bases, with 14 bases remaining between them. This CDR3 has 15 residues. CDR1 is SGDLS and CDR2 is YYNGEE in the germline V gene. The CDR3 loop reads CASSAELGPGNTIYF. Here the CDR3 DNA reads TGTGCCAGCAGCGCCGAACTAGGTCCCGGAAACACCATATATTTT.

This rearrangement joins TRBV28 to TRBJ1-2, with a possible D match to TRBD1 (6 bases). V was cut by 4 bases and J by 6 bases, with 27 bases left in between. CDR3 length: 18 residues. Germline lookup yields CDR1 MDHEN and CDR2 SYDVKM. CDR3 nucleotide sequence: TGTGCCAGCAGTTCCCTACAGGGATCTCCGTCACGGTCCGATGGCTACACCTTC. Translation: CASSSLQGSPSRSDGYTF.

The rearrangement links TRBV28 to TRBJ2-7; perhaps TRBD2 as D (6 bases). Trimming took off 11 bases at V and 7 bases at J, with 18 bases between the two ends. This CDR3 is 12 amino acids long. CDR1 MDHEN and CDR2 SYDVKM come from the germline V gene. Written as DNA, the CDR3 is TGTGCCGTCCAGGGACTTTACGGGGAGCAGTACTTC. Protein: CAVQGLYGEQYF.

The CDR3: CASSSLAGAEAFF. CDR3 sequence (DNA): TGTGCCAGCAGCTCCTTGGCAGGGGCTGAAGCTTTCTTT. This chain joins TRBV5-6 and TRBJ1-1; D might be TRBD1 (6 bases). Trimming removed 3 bases at V and 6 bases at J, with 12 bases between. Per germline, CDR1 SGHDT and CDR2 YYEEEE. The CDR3 is 13 amino acids. The full variable domain, rest sourced from reference TRBV5-6 and TRBJ1-1, is DAGVTQSPTHLIKTRGQQVTLRCSPKSGHDTVSWYQQALGQGPQFIFQYYEEEERQRGNFPDRFSGHQFPNYSSELNVNALLLGDSALYLCASSSLAGAEAFFGQGTRLTVV.

The chain combines TRBV19 with TRBJ1-1; perhaps TRBD1 as D (6 bases). The germline CDR1 and CDR2 sequences are LNHDA and SQIVND (reference sequence). The CDR3 has 14 amino acids. The germline V and J ends were trimmed by 8 bases and 3 bases, with 16 bases remaining between them. CDR3 sequence reads: CASRDRLGDTEAFF. For the CDR3, the DNA is TGTGCCAGTCGAGACAGGCTTGGGGACACTGAAGCTTTCTTT. Filled out from reference TRBV19 and TRBJ1-1, the complete variable domain reads DGGITQSPKYLFRKEGQNVTLSCEQNLNHDAMYWYRQDPGQGLRLIYYSQIVNDFQKGDIAEGYSVSREKKESFPLTVTSAQKNPTAFYLCASRDRLGDTEAFFGQGTRLTVV.